This TCR beta chain was retrieved from a study of T cell responses to AZD1222 COVID-19 vaccine. Study at large: Researchers grouped second doses given at about 4 or about 12 weeks into one pool.

Notes on this clone: Its matching antigen is unknown.

Here immunoSEQ multiplex PCR was the method, and the copy in TCRdb shows in-frame clones only, minus some. The sample has roughly 70,000 clones; less than 90% are singletons. There are 15 residues in the CDR3. Germline trimming cut 5 bases from V and 4 bases from J; bases unmatched to any gene: 11. The germline V gene has CDR1 SGDLS and CDR2 YYNGEE. Study findings and constraints: Clonal diversity was possibly underestimated, and the donors were mostly white British, with more females. Baseline antibody screening turned up just six or seven seropositive AZD1222 recipients. Spike regions recognized by vaccine-associated CD4 TCRs spanned the protein, led by 160-218 and 743-854.

The TCR originated in an adult in good health. This chain uses TRBV9 with TRBJ1-2; 7 bases are shared with TRBD1. The starting material was peripheral blood, obtained on day 0 of AZD1222 vaccination. The CDR3 sequence is CASSAGTASTYGYTF. The CDR3 DNA is TGTGCCAGCAGTGCCGGGACAGCCTCGACCTATGGCTACACCTTC.